This record looks at one T cell receptor (beta chain) sequence and its context. This sample was taken from a study of blood T cell repertoires in COVID-19. On the study more broadly: Italy, Spain and the United States were the sources of the convalescent and acute COVID-19 samples. T cells, B-cell-depleted T cells, or PBMCs supplied cDNA or gDNA.

Methods used by the authors: Scientists estimated how many nucleated cells there were by amplifying reference gene primers. Profiled with immunoSEQ multiplex PCR; TCRdb holds only in-frame clones, not every one. The V and J calls and clone size come from that table; D and trimming were worked out from the DNA. The data show 95,000 to 150,000 clones, with roughly four fifths seen just once and roughly 4.3% held by the top ten. This CDR3 comprises 16 residues. The V and J ends lost 0 bases and 8 bases, in that order; junction bases with no gene match: 8. Germline CDR1 reads LGHNT; CDR2 reads FRNRAP. The chain recombines TRBV12-5 with TRBJ2-1; the match to TRBD2 covers 9 bases. The receptor was derived from an older woman with acute or convalescent COVID-19. The source material was peripheral blood. Here the CDR3 reads CASGLVLGGGAHEQFF. DNA for the CDR3: TGTGCTAGTGGTTTGGTACTCGGCGGGGGGGCCCATGAGCAGTTCTTC.